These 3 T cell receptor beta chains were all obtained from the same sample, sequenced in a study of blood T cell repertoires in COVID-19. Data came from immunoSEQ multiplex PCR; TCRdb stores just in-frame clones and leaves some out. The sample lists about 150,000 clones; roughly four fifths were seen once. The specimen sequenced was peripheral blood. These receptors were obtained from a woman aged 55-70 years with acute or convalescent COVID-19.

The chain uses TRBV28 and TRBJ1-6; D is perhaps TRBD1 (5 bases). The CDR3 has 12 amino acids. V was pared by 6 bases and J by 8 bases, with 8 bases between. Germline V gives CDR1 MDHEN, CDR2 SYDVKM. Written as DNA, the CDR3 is TGTGCCAGCAGCAGGGCTGATTCACCCCTCCACTTT. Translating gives CASSRADSPLHF.

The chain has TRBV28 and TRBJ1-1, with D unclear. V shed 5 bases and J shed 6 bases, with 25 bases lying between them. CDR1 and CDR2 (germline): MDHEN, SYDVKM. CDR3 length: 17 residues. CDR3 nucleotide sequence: TGTGCCAGCAGTCCCCCGGCGGGCCGCCCTAAGGTAGCTGAAGCTTTCTTT. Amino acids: CASSPPAGRPKVAEAFF.

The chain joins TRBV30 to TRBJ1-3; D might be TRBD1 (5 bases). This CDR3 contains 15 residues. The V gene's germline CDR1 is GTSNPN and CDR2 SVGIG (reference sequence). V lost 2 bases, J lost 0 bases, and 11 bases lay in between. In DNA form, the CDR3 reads TGTGCCTGGAGTCAGGGACTCAGCTCTGGAAACACCATATATTTT. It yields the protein CAWSQGLSSGNTIYF.